The next 27 T cell receptor beta chains were all read from a single sample in a study of long-term antiretroviral therapy in people with HIV. This was the immunoSEQ v3.0 assay at survey level. Measured with immunoSEQ multiplex PCR; TCRdb has only the in-frame clones, and not every one. The repertoire has approximately 15,000 clones, under 80% of them found once; the top ten carry around 15%. The sequenced sample was unsorted PBMCs, obtained less than 2.2 years before starting antiretroviral therapy. The receptors here all came from a man younger than 40 with HIV.

This rearrangement joins TRBV6-4 to TRBJ2-5; 11 positions agree with TRBD1. The germline V gene encodes CDR1 MRHNA and CDR2 SNTAGT. V was pared by 6 bases and J by 3 bases, with 9 bases of the junction left unmatched. The CDR3 extends over 16 amino acids. CDR3 sequence: CASRASGTGGKETQYF. In DNA form, the CDR3 reads TGTGCCAGCAGGGCCTCCGGGACAGGGGGGAAAGAGACCCAGTACTTC.

This clone is classed as large (0.1 to 1%). The CDR3 spells CASSLDGRLDEQYF. CDR3 nucleotides: TGTGCCAGCAGTTTAGACGGCCGCCTCGACGAGCAGTACTTC. This chain connects TRBV27 to TRBJ2-7, with D hard to call. The CDR3 covers 14 residues. V lost 2 bases, J lost 5 bases, and 13 bases lay in between. CDR1 is MNHEY and CDR2 is SMNVEV in the germline V gene (reference sequence).

The chain carries TRBV4-2 and TRBJ2-3, with 10 bases matching TRBD2. Germline CDR1 reads LGHNA; CDR2 reads YNFKEQ. With V trimmed by 0 bases and J by 6 bases, 6 bases remained unmatched. This CDR3 region has 16 residues. The CDR3 protein is CASSQEGIAGGDTQYF. The CDR3 DNA reads as TGTGCCAGCAGCCAAGAGGGGATAGCGGGGGGTGATACGCAGTATTTT.

Comments on this clone: Other DNA sequences in the same sample also yield this CDR3. The V call is TRBV18, the J call TRBJ1-1; 7 bases align to TRBD1. Trimming cost V 3 bases and J 3 bases; bases outside gene matches: 4. Germline CDR1 reads KGHSH; CDR2 reads LQKENI. The CDR3 sequence is 14 residues long. This CDR3 reads CASSPRTGDTEAFF. The CDR3 DNA sequence: TGTGCCAGCTCACCTCGGACAGGAGACACTGAAGCTTTCTTT. The full variable domain, rest sourced from reference TRBV18 and TRBJ1-1, is NAGVMQNPRHLVRRRGQEARLRCSPMKGHSHVYWYRQLPEEGLKFMVYLQKENIIDESGMPKERFSAEFPKEGPSILRIQQVVRGDSAAYFCASSPRTGDTEAFFGQGTRLTVV.

The rearrangement links TRBV30 to TRBJ2-5, with D perhaps matching TRBD1 (7 bases). Trimming left V 5 bases short and J 6 bases short, with 16 bases between. Germline V gene lookup returns CDR1 GTSNPN and CDR2 SVGIG (reference sequence). The CDR3 consists of 13 residues. CDR3 amino acids: CAWAGGGWKTQYF. CDR3 nucleotide sequence: TGTGCCTGGGCCGGAGGGGGCTGGAAGACCCAGTACTTC.

The chain's CDR3 is CASSLGAAAFETQYF. In DNA form, the CDR3 reads TGCGCCAGCAGCTTGGGGGCGGCAGCATTCGAGACCCAGTACTTC. The genes are TRBV5-1 and TRBJ2-5; D gene uncertain. The CDR3 contains 15 residues. V shed 0 bases and J shed 5 bases, with 14 bases lying between them. Germline V gene sequence: CDR1 SGHRS, CDR2 YFSETQ.

For this clone: The junction departs from the called germline gene at one end, perhaps through a read error. The rearrangement uses TRBV5-1 and TRBJ2-2; D unclear. The CDR3 length is 15 residues. Germline V lookup: CDR1 SGHRS, CDR2 YFSETQ. The CDR3: CASSWTRTNTRELFF. CDR3 bases: TGCGCCAGCAGCTGGACGCGGACGAACACCAGGGAGCTGTTTTTT.

The chain joins TRBV2 to TRBJ1-3; 8 bases fit TRBD1. The junction had 7 bases not matched to a gene; V was cut back by 5 bases and J by 4 bases. The CDR3 is 15 amino acids. The germline V gene encodes CDR1 SNHLY and CDR2 FYNNEI. The CDR3 reads CASSLQGAGGNTIYF. As DNA, the CDR3 is TGTGCCAGCAGTCTCCAGGGGGCAGGAGGAAACACCATATATTTT.

V and J are TRBV7-3 and TRBJ2-1; 9 nucleotides line up with TRBD2. Germline trimming cut 5 bases from V and 4 bases from J; bases unmatched to any gene: 12. Germline values: CDR1 SGHTA, CDR2 FQGTGA. This CDR3 region has 17 residues. The CDR3, as DNA: TGTGCCAGCAGCCCCCCCCTAGGGAGCGGGGGGTACAATGAGCAGTTCTTC. It encodes CASSPPLGSGGYNEQFF.

The chain recombines TRBV5-1 with TRBJ2-7; D not certain. Germline V gene data show CDR1 as SGHRS and CDR2 as YFSETQ. This CDR3 has 12 residues. Trimming pared 3 bases from V and 3 bases from J, leaving 7 bases between. CDR3 DNA sequence: TGCGCCAGCAGCTATCCGGGCTACGAGCAGTACTTC. This encodes CASSYPGYEQYF.

Relative to its sample, this clone is medium-sized. The chain has TRBV27 and TRBJ1-4; D might be TRBD1 (5 bases). CDR1 is MNHEY, CDR2 SMNVEV, per germline (reference sequence). The length of the CDR3 is 14 residues. Trimming stripped 4 bases from V and 2 bases from J, with 8 bases between. CDR3 bases: TGTGCCAGCAGTTGGAAGGGGACTAATGAAAAACTGTTTTTT. Translated: CASSWKGTNEKLFF.

The V gene is TRBV18, the J gene TRBJ2-1; 11 bases align to TRBD2. The CDR3 runs 18 residues. Losses at the gene ends were 2 bases for V and 8 bases for J; bases not matched to a gene: 14. Germline V lookup: CDR1 KGHSH, CDR2 LQKENI. CDR3 protein: CASSPSSRGTSGTYEQFF. The CDR3, as DNA: TGTGCCAGCTCACCATCGTCTCGCGGGACTAGCGGAACATATGAGCAGTTCTTC.

The V gene is TRBV2, the J gene TRBJ2-7, with 9 bases identical to TRBD1. This CDR3 spans 16 amino acids. V gave up 6 bases and J gave up 2 bases; unmatched junction bases: 11. Germline-derived CDR1 and CDR2 are SNHLY and FYNNEI. CDR3 coding DNA: TGTGCCAGCAGAGTTGACCGGGACAGGGAGCCCTACGAGCAGTACTTC. Translated, it gives CASRVDRDREPYEQYF.

The rearrangement uses TRBV27 and TRBJ1-6; possible D gene TRBD1, 5 bases. Trimming pared 3 bases from V and 3 bases from J, leaving 15 bases between. Germline CDR1 is MNHEY and CDR2 is SMNVEV (reference sequence). The CDR3 length is 17 residues. The CDR3 DNA is TGTGCCAGCAGTTTCACCTCGGGGGGGATCTATAATTCACCCCTCCACTTT. It yields the protein CASSFTSGGIYNSPLHF.

Details on this clone: The junction departs from the called germline gene at one end, perhaps through a read error. This chain connects TRBV10-3 to TRBJ1-2; D remains ambiguous. CDR3 length equals 17 residues. The germline V gene encodes CDR1 ENHRY and CDR2 SYGVKD. CDR3 nucleotides: TGTGCCATCAGTGTCGTCCGCCAACTTGGAGCTAACTTTGGCTACACCTTC. Its protein product is CAISVVRQLGANFGYTF.

The chain has TRBV9 and TRBJ2-1, with D unclear. The V and J ends lost 4 bases and 9 bases respectively, with 23 bases between them. CDR3 length: 16 residues. Germline V gives CDR1 SGDLS, CDR2 YYNGEE. The DNA for the CDR3 is TGTGCCAGCAGCCCTCCATCCTCGGACCCCAAGGGTGAGCAGTTCTTC. Protein sequence: CASSPPSSDPKGEQFF.

This chain joins TRBV7-2 and TRBJ2-5, with 10 bases that match TRBD2. The CDR3 covers 15 residues. With 1 base clipped from V and 5 bases from J, the junction kept 4 bases outside the gene matches. Germline V CDR1 and CDR2: SGHTA, FQGNSA. Written as DNA, the CDR3 is TGTGCCAGCAGCTTAGTTAGCGGGGGGTGGGAGACCCAGTACTTC. Translating it yields CASSLVSGGWETQYF.

The V call is TRBV28, the J call TRBJ1-1; TRBD1 aligns across 9 bases. Germline trimming cut 5 bases from V and 1 base from J; bases unmatched to any gene: 2. The CDR3 is 14 amino acids. Germline loops: CDR1 MDHEN, CDR2 SYDVKM. The CDR3 bases are TGTGCCAGCAGTCCGGGACAGGGGAACACTGAAGCTTTCTTT. Its translation is CASSPGQGNTEAFF. The full variable domain, with the rest looked up from reference TRBV28 and TRBJ1-1, is DVKVTQSSRYLVKRTGEKVFLECVQDMDHENMFWYRQDPGLGLRLIYFSYDVKMKEKGDIPEGYSVSREKKERFSLILESASTNQTSMYLCASSPGQGNTEAFFGQGTRLTVV.

This chain uses TRBV4-2 with TRBJ1-5; a possible D gene is TRBD1 (6 bases). There are 15 residues in the CDR3. CDR1 and CDR2 (germline): LGHNA, YNFKEQ. Deletions cut 5 bases from V and 5 bases from J, with 16 bases between. The CDR3 sequence: CASSYGGGADQPQHF. In DNA form, the CDR3 reads TGTGCCAGCAGCTATGGGGGGGGCGCAGATCAGCCCCAGCATTTT.

The table lists this clone with a count of one. This chain links TRBV20-1 with TRBJ1-1, with D maybe TRBD1 (5 bases). V lost 5 bases and J lost 7, with 11 bases in between. Germline CDR1 reads DFQATT; CDR2 reads SNEGSKA (reference sequence). The CDR3 length is 11 residues. The CDR3 nucleotides are TGCAGTGCTGACCGACAGAGTGAAGCTTTCTTT. Protein product: CSADRQSEAFF.

The chain carries TRBV11-3 and TRBJ2-3; a weak D match, TRBD1 (6 bases). In germline, CDR1 is SGHNT, CDR2 YENEEA. V lost 5 bases and J 6 bases, leaving 9 bases between the germline ends. The CDR3 runs 12 residues. The CDR3 loop is CASSTGSDTQYF. CDR3 sequence (DNA): TGTGCCAGCAGCACAGGGTCGGATACGCAGTATTTT.

The V gene is TRBV9, the J gene TRBJ2-7; no clear D. This CDR3 has 13 residues. The ends were cut back, 2 bases at V and 4 bases at J, with 10 bases in the middle. The germline V gene has CDR1 SGDLS and CDR2 YYNGEE. CDR3 sequence: CASSVVAPYEQYF. The CDR3, as DNA: TGTGCCAGCAGCGTCGTGGCACCGTACGAGCAGTACTTC.

This clone has more than one count but fewer than ten. The chain has TRBV7-9 and TRBJ1-3; TRBD1 matches 7 bases. Germline V gene sequence: CDR1 SEHNR, CDR2 FQNEAQ (reference sequence). CDR3 length equals 15 residues. V lost 5 bases to trimming and J lost 2 bases; unmatched junction nucleotides: 6. The CDR3 sequence is CASSPGGMTGNTIYF. For the CDR3, the DNA is TGTGCCAGCAGCCCAGGGGGGATGACTGGAAACACCATATATTTT.

This chain connects TRBV7-2 to TRBJ2-1, with TRBD1 matching 7 bases. The CDR3 is 13 amino acids. Losses at the gene ends were 5 bases for V and 15 bases for J; bases not matched to a gene: 13. CDR1 SGHTA and CDR2 FQGNSA come from the germline V gene. Written as DNA, the CDR3 is TGTGCCAGCAGCGATACCGGACAGGAGGTTCCGTTCTTC. Its protein product is CASSDTGQEVPFF.

The chain joins TRBV11-2 to TRBJ2-7, with D maybe TRBD2 (7 bases). Trimming took 10 bases from V and 6 from J, leaving 19 bases between them. This CDR3 has 13 amino acids. Germline V gives CDR1 SGHAT, CDR2 FQNNGV. The CDR3 reads CATSKGGLGEQYF. CDR3 nucleotides: TGTGCCACCTCGAAGGGGGGGCTAGGCGAGCAGTACTTC.

This chain uses TRBV11-2 with TRBJ2-1, with D perhaps matching TRBD1 or TRBD2 (6 bases each). Germline values: CDR1 SGHAT, CDR2 FQNNGV. Trimming shortened V by 9 bases and J by 7 bases, and 13 bases separated the two germline ends. The CDR3 totals 12 residues. CDR3 coding DNA: TGTGCCAGTGGTGGGGGGCCTAATGAGCAGTTCTTC. This codes for CASGGGPNEQFF. The whole variable domain, remainder taken from reference TRBV11-2 and TRBJ2-1, is EAGVAQSPRYKIIEKRQSVAFWCNPISGHATLYWYQQILGQGPKLLIQFQNNGVVDDSQLPKDRFSAERLKGVDSTLKIQPAKLEDSAVYLCASGGGPNEQFFGPGTRLTVL.

V usage is TRBV28 and J usage is TRBJ1-1; 10 bases fit TRBD1. This CDR3 comprises 20 residues. V was clipped by 5 bases and J by 10 bases; unmatched bases: 28. The germline CDR1 and CDR2 sequences are MDHEN and SYDVKM. CDR3 bases: TGTGCCAGCAGTCGAGACAGGGGGCGAGGATGGCGGGCGGGGAAGAGTGGAGCTTTCTTT. Protein: CASSRDRGRGWRAGKSGAFF.